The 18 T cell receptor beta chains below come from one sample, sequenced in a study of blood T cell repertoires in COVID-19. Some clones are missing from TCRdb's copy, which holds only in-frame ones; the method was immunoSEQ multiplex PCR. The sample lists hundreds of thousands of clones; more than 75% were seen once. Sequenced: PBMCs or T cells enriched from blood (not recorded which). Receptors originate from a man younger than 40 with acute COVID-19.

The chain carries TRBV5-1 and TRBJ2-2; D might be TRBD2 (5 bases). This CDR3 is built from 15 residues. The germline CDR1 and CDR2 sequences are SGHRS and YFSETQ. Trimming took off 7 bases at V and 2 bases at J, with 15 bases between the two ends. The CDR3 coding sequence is TGCGCCAGCGCATCCGGAGGATTCAACACCGGGGAGCTGTTTTTT. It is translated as CASASGGFNTGELFF. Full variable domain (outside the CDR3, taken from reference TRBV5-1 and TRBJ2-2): KAGVTQTPRYLIKTRGQQVTLSCSPISGHRSVSWYQQTPGQGLQFLFEYFSETQRNKGNFPGRFSGRQFSNSRSEMNVSTLELGDSALYLCASASGGFNTGELFFGEGSRLTVL.

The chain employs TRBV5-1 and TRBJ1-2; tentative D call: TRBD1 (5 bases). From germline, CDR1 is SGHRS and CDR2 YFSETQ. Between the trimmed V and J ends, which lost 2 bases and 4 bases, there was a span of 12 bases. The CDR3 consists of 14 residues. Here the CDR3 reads CASSFDRHFYGYTF. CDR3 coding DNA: TGCGCCAGCAGCTTCGACAGACACTTCTATGGCTACACCTTC.

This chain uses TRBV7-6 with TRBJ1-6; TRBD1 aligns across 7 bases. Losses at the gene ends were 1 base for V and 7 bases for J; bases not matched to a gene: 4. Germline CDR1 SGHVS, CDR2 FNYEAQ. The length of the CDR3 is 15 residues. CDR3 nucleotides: TGTGCCAGCAGCTTAGAGGGGGCAGGAAATTCACCCCTCCACTTT. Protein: CASSLEGAGNSPLHF.

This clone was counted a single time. CDR3 protein: CASSPLTSGGAFYNEQFF. Written as DNA, the CDR3 is TGTGCCAGCTCACCTTTGACTAGCGGGGGGGCATTCTACAATGAGCAGTTCTTC. J is TRBJ2-1 and V is TRBV18; 14 bases match TRBD2. CDR1 and CDR2 (germline): KGHSH, LQKENI. J was trimmed by 3 bases and V by 3 bases; bases with no gene match: 7. The CDR3 loop spans 18 amino acids.

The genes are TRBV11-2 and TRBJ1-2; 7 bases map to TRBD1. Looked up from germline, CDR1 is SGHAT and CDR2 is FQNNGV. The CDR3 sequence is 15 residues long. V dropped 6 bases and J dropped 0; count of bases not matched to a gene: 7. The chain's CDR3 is CASSFTGESNYGYTF. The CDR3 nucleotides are TGTGCCAGCAGTTTTACAGGGGAATCTAACTATGGCTACACCTTC.

CDR3 sequence reads: CASRKGGSGNTIYF. The CDR3 nucleotides are TGTGCCAGCAGAAAGGGAGGATCTGGAAACACCATATATTTT. V gene TRBV28 combines with J gene TRBJ1-3; D call uncertain. The CDR3 loop spans 14 amino acids. CDR1 and CDR2 (germline): MDHEN, SYDVKM. Trimming cost V 6 bases and J 1 base, with 10 bases left between them.

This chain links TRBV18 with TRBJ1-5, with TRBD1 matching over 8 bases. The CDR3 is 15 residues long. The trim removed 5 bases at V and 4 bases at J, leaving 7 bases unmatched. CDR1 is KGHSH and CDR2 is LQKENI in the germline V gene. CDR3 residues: CASSTGTGRNQPQHF. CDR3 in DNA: TGTGCCAGCTCAACGGGGACAGGTCGGAATCAGCCCCAGCATTTT.

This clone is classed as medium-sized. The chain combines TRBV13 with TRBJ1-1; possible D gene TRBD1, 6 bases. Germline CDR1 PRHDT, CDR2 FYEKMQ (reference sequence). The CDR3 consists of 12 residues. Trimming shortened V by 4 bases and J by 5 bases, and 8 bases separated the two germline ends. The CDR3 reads CASSSQGTEAFF. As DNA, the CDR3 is TGTGCCAGCAGCTCCCAGGGGACTGAAGCTTTCTTT. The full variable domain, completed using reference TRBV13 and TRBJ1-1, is AAGVIQSPRHLIKEKRETATLKCYPIPRHDTVYWYQQGPGQDPQFLISFYEKMQSDKGSIPDRFSAQQFSDYHSELNMSSLELGDSALYFCASSSQGTEAFFGQGTRLTVV.

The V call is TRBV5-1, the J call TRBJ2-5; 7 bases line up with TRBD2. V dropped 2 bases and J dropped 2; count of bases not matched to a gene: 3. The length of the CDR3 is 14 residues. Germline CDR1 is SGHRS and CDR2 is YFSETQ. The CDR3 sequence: CASSLAGQQETQYF. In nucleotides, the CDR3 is TGCGCCAGCAGCTTAGCGGGGCAGCAAGAGACCCAGTACTTC. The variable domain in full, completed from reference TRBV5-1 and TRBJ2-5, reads KAGVTQTPRYLIKTRGQQVTLSCSPISGHRSVSWYQQTPGQGLQFLFEYFSETQRNKGNFPGRFSGRQFSNSRSEMNVSTLELGDSALYLCASSLAGQQETQYFGPGTRLLVL.

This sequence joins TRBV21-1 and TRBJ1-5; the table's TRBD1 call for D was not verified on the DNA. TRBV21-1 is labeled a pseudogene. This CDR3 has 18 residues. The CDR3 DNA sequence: TGTGCCAGCAGCAAAGAGAGAAGGGGGCAGCATAGCAATCAGCCCCAGCATTTT. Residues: CASSKERRGQHSNQPQHF.

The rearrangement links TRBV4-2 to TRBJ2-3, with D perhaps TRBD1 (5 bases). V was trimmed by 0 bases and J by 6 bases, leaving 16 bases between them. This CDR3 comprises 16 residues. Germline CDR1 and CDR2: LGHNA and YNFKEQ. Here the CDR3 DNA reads TGTGCCAGCAGCCAAGAACTGTATGGGGCGCGCGATACGCAGTATTTT. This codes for CASSQELYGARDTQYF.

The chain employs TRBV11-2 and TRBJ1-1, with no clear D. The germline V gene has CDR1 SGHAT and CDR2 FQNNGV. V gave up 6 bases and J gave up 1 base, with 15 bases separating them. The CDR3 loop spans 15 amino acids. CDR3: CASRLNLEGNTEAFF. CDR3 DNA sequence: TGTGCCAGCAGACTAAATCTGGAGGGGAACACTGAAGCTTTCTTT.

CDR3 loop: CASSAILNTEAFF. The CDR3 DNA reads as TGTGCCAGCAGCGCGATACTGAACACTGAAGCTTTCTTT. The rearrangement joins TRBV7-6 to TRBJ1-1; D gene uncertain. The CDR3 covers 13 residues. Germline loops: CDR1 SGHVS, CDR2 FNYEAQ. The ends were cut back, 5 bases at V and 0 bases at J, with 7 bases in the middle.

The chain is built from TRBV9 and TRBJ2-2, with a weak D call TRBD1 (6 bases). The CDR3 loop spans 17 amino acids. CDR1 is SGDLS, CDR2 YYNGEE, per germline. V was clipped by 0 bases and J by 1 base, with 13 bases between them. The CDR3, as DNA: TGTGCCAGCAGCGTAGCTGGGGGACATATGAACACCGGGGAGCTGTTTTTT. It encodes CASSVAGGHMNTGELFF.

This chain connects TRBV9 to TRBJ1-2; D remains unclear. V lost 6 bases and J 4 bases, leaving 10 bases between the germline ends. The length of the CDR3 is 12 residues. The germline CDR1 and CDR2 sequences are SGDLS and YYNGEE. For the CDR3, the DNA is TGTGCCAGCAAGGATCGGGTCTATGGCTACACCTTC. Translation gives CASKDRVYGYTF.

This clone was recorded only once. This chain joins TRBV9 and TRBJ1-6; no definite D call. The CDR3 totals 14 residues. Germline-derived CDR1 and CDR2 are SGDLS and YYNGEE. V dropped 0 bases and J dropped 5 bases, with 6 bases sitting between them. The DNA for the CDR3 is TGTGCCAGCAGCGTAGCTGCTAATAATTCACCCCTCCACTTT. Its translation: CASSVAANNSPLHF.

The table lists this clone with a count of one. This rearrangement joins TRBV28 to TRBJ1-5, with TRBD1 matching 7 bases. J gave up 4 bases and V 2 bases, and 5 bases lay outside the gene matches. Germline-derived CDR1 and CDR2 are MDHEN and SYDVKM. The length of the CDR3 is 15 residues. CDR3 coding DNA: TGTGCCAGCAGTTTAATAAGGGGGCTTAATCAGCCCCAGCATTTT. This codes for CASSLIRGLNQPQHF.

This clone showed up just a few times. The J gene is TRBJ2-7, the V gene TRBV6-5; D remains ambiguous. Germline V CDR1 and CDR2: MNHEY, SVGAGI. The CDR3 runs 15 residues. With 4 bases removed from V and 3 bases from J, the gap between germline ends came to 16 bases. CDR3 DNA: TGTGCCAGCAGTTCCCTCGGCGGATCGCACTACGAGCAGTACTTC. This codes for CASSSLGGSHYEQYF.